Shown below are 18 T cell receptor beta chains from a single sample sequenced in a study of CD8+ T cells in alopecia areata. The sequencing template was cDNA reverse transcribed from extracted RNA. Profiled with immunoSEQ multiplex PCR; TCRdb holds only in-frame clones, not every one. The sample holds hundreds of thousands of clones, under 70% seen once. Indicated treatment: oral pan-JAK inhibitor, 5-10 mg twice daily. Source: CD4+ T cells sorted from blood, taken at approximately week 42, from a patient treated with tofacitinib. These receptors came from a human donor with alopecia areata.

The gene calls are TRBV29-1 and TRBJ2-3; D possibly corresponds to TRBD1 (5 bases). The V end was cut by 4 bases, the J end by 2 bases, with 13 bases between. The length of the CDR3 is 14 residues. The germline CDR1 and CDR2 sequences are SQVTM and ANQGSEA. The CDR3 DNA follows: TGCAGCGTTGGACAGCGACTTTCCACAGATACGCAGTATTTT. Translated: CSVGQRLSTDTQYF.

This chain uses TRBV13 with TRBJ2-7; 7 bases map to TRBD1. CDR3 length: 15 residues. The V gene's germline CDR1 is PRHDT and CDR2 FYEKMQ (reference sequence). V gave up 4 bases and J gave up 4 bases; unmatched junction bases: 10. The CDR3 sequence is CASSSYTGVAYEQYF. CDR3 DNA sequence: TGTGCCAGCAGCTCATACACAGGGGTAGCGTACGAGCAGTACTTC.

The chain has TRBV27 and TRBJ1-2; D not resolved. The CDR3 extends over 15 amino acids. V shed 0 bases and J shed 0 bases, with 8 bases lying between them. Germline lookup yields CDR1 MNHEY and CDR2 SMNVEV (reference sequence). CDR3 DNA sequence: TGTGCCAGCAGTTTATCGCAAGGCTCTAACTATGGCTACACCTTC. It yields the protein CASSLSQGSNYGYTF.

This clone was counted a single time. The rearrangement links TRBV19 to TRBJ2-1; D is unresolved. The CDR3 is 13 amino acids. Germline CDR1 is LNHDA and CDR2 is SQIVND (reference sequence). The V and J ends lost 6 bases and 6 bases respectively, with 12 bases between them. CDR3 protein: CASRGNSANEQFF. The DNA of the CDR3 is TGTGCCAGTAGGGGGAACAGTGCCAATGAGCAGTTCTTC.

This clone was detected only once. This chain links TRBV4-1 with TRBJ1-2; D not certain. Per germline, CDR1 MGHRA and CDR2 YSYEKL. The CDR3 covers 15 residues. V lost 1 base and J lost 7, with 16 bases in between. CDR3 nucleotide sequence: TGCGCCAGCAGCCAAGTAGAGGGAGACATAGGTGGCTACACCTTC. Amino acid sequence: CASSQVEGDIGGYTF.

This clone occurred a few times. CDR3 residues: CASSEGRETQYF. As DNA, the CDR3 is TGCGCCAGCAGTGAGGGGAGAGAGACCCAGTACTTC. The chain employs TRBV10-1 and TRBJ2-5, with a tentative D call TRBD2 (5 bases). The germline gives CDR1 WNHNN, CDR2 SYGVQD (reference sequence). V lost 2 bases and J lost 4, with 5 bases in between. The CDR3 contains 12 residues.

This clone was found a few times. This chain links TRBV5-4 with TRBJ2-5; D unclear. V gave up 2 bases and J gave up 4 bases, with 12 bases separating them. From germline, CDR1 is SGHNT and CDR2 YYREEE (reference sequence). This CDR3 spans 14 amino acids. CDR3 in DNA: TGTGCCAGCAGCTTCCTAACGGCAGTAGAGACCCAGTACTTC. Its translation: CASSFLTAVETQYF.

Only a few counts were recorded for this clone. CDR3 in amino acids: CASSPPLGRMNTEAFF. The CDR3 nucleotides read TGTGCCAGTAGCCCCCCTTTAGGACGTATGAACACTGAAGCTTTCTTT. This chain uses TRBV19 with TRBJ1-1; the D is unclear. Germline CDR1 is LNHDA and CDR2 is SQIVND (reference sequence). CDR3 size: 16 residues. V lost 6 bases, J lost 0 bases, and 17 bases lay in between.

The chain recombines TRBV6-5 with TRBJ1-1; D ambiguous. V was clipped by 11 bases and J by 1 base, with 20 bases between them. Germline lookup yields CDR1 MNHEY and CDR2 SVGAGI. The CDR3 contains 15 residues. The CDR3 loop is CAASRVSLANTEAFF. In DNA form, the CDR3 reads TGTGCCGCTTCGAGGGTGTCCCTCGCGAACACTGAAGCTTTCTTT.

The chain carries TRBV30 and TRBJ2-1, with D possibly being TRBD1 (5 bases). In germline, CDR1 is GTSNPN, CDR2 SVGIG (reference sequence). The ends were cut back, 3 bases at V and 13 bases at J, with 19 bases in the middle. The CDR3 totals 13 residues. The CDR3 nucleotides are TGTGCCTGGAGCCCAGGGTTAGTCAATTATCAGTTCTTC. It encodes CAWSPGLVNYQFF.

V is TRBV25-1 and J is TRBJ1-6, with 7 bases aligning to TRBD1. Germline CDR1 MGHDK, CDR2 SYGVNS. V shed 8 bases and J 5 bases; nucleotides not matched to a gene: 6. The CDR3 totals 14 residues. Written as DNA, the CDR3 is TGTGCCAGCGCCTACAGGGGCGATAATTCACCCCTCCACTTT. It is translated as CASAYRGDNSPLHF. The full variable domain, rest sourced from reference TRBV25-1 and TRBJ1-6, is EADIYQTPRYLVIGTGKKITLECSQTMGHDKMYWYQQDPGMELHLIHYSYGVNSTEKGDLSSESTVSRIRTEHFPLTLESARPSHTSQYLCASAYRGDNSPLHFGNGTRLTVT.

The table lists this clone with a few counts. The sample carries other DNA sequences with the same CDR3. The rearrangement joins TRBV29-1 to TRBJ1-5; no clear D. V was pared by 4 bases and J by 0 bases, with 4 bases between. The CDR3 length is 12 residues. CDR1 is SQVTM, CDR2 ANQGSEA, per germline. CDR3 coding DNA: TGCAGCGTTGGGGATAGCAATCAGCCCCAGCATTTT. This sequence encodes CSVGDSNQPQHF.

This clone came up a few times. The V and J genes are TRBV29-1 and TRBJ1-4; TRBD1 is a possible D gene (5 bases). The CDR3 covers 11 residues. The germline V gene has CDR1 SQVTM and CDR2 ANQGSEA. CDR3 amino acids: CSAARGEKLFF. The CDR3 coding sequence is TGCAGTGCGGCCCGGGGGGAAAAACTGTTTTTT. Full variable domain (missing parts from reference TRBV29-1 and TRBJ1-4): SAVISQKPSRDICQRGTSLTIQCQVDSQVTMMFWYRQQPGQSLTLIATANQGSEATYESGFVIDKFPISRPNLTFSTLTVSNMSPEDSSIYLCSAARGEKLFFGSGTQLSVL.

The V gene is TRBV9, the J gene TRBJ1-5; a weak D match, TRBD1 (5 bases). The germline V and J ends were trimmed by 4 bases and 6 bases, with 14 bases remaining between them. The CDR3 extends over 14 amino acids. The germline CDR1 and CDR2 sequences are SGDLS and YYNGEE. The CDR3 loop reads CASSLGRGPQPQHF. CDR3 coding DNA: TGTGCCAGCAGCCTCGGTAGGGGTCCTCAGCCCCAGCATTTT.

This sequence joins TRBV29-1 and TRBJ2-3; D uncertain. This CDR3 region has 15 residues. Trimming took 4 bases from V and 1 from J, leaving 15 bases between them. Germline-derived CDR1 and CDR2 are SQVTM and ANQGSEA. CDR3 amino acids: CSVVQPLGGTDTQYF. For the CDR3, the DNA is TGCAGCGTTGTACAGCCGCTTGGGGGCACAGATACGCAGTATTTT.

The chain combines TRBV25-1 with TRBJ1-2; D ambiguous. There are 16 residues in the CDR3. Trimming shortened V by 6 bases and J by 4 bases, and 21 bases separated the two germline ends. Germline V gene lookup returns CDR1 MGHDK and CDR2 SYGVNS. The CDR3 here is CASSRSRAGPPYGYTF. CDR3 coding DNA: TGTGCCAGCAGCAGGTCCCGGGCAGGACCACCCTATGGCTACACCTTC.

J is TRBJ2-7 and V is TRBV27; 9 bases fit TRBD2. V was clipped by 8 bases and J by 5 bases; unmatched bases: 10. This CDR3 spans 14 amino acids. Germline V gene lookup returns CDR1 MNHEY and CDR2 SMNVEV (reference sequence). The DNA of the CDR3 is TGTGCCAGCGCCGAGGCTAGCGGGGCGCACGAGCAGTACTTC. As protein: CASAEASGAHEQYF.

CDR3 amino acids: CASSLSQGNQPQHF. The CDR3 DNA reads as TGTGCCAGCAGCTTGTCACAGGGAAATCAGCCCCAGCATTTT. The chain uses TRBV5-6 and TRBJ1-5, with TRBD1 as a possible D gene (6 bases). The CDR3 is 14 residues long. From germline, CDR1 is SGHDT and CDR2 YYEEEE. Trimming shortened V by 1 base and J by 4 bases, and 9 bases separated the two germline ends.